The 5 T cell receptor beta chains below all came from one sample that was sequenced in a study of cytomegalovirus exposure and HLA in healthy donors. Use of 60 Vbeta and 13 Jbeta primers characterized the PCR. This table comes from immunoSEQ multiplex PCR, and its TCRdb copy is limited to in-frame clones, with some not included. Of about 180,000 clones listed, around 80% are singletons. Sequenced input: PBMCs. Source of these receptors: a woman aged 30 to 39 in good health and CMV-seropositive.

The chain carries TRBV11-3 and TRBJ2-1, with 10 bases lining up with TRBD2. The ends lost 8 bases at V and 5 bases at J; junction bases unmatched: 6. Germline-derived CDR1 and CDR2 are SGHNT and YENEEA. The CDR3 spans 14 residues. In nucleotides, the CDR3 is TGTGCCAGCGAGGCTAGCGGGAGACACAATGAGCAGTTCTTC. This translates into CASEASGRHNEQFF.

This rearrangement joins TRBV19 to TRBJ1-4, with 12 nucleotides matching TRBD1. The germline gives CDR1 LNHDA, CDR2 SQIVND (reference sequence). The CDR3 is 16 amino acids. The ends lost 3 bases at V and 7 bases at J; junction bases unmatched: 6. The CDR3 nucleotides are TGTGCCAGTAGTATTGTTCCGGGACAGGGGGCTGAAAAACTGTTTTTT. Protein sequence: CASSIVPGQGAEKLFF. Full variable domain (remainder filled in from reference TRBV19 and TRBJ1-4): DGGITQSPKYLFRKEGQNVTLSCEQNLNHDAMYWYRQDPGQGLRLIYYSQIVNDFQKGDIAEGYSVSREKKESFPLTVTSAQKNPTAFYLCASSIVPGQGAEKLFFGSGTQLSVL.

The chain couples TRBV5-6 to TRBJ1-3; 7 positions match TRBD1. CDR3 size: 14 residues. Germline V gene data show CDR1 as SGHDT and CDR2 as YYEEEE. The V and J ends lost 2 bases and 2 bases, in that order; junction bases with no gene match: 1. The CDR3 nucleotides read TGTGCCAGCAGCTTCGGGACAGCTGGAAACACCATATATTTT. Protein: CASSFGTAGNTIYF.

DNA of the CDR3: TGTGCCACCAGCGCGCGTAGCGGGAGCACAGATACGCAGTATTTT. This codes for CATSARSGSTDTQYF. The chain combines TRBV15 with TRBJ2-3; 7 nucleotides match TRBD2. Trimming at V came to 5 bases and at J to 0 bases, leaving 5 bases not matched to a gene. Looked up from germline, CDR1 is LNHNV and CDR2 is YYDKDF (reference sequence). This CDR3 comprises 15 residues.

The chain employs TRBV6-1 and TRBJ2-7; 9 positions match TRBD2. Germline V gene lookup returns CDR1 MNHNS and CDR2 SASEGT. There are 14 residues in the CDR3. V gave up 4 bases and J gave up 3 bases; unmatched junction bases: 4. CDR3 residues: CASSGAGGGYEQYF. The CDR3 nucleotides are TGTGCCAGCAGTGGAGCGGGAGGAGGCTACGAGCAGTACTTC.